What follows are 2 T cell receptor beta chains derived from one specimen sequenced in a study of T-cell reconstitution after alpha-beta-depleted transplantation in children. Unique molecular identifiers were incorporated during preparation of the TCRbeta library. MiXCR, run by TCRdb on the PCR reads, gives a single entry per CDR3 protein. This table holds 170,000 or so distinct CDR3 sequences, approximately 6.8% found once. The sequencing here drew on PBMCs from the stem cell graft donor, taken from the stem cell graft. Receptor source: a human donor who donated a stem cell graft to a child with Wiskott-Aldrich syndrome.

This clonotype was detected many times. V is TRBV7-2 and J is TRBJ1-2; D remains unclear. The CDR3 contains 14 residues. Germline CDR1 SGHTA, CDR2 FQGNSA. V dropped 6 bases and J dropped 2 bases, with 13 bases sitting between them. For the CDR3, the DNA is TGTGCCAGCAGGGACCCCAGAAGCAACTATGGCTACACCTTC. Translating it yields CASRDPRSNYGYTF.

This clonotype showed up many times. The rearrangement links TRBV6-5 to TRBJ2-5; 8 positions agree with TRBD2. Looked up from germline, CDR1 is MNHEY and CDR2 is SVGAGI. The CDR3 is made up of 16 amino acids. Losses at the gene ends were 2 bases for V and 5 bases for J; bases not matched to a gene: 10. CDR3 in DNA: TGTGCCAGCAGTTACCCGATAGCGGTAGCGGGGGAGACCCAGTACTTC. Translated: CASSYPIAVAGETQYF.